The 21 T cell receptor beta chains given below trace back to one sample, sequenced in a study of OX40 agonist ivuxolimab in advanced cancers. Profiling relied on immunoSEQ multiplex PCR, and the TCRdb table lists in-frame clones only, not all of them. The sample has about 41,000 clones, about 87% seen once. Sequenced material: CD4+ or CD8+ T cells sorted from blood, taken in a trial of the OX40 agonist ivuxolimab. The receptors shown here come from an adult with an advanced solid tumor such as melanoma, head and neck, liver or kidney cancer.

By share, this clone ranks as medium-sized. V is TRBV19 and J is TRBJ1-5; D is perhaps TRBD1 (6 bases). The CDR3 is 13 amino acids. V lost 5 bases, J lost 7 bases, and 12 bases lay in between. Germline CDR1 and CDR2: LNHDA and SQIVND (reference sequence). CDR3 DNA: TGTGCCAGTAGTCCAGGGGTTCAGCAGCCCCAGCATTTT. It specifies CASSPGVQQPQHF.

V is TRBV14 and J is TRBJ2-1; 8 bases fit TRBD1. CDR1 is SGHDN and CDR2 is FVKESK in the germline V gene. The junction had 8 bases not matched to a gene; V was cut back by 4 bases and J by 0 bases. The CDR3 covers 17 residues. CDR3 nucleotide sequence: TGTGCCAGCAGCCGGTACAGGGGGAAGGGCTCCTACAATGAGCAGTTCTTC. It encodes CASSRYRGKGSYNEQFF. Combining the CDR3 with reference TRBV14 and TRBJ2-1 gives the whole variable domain EAGVTQFPSHSVIEKGQTVTLRCDPISGHDNLYWYRRVMGKEIKFLLHFVKESKQDESGMPNNRFLAERTGGTYSTLKVQPAELEDSGVYFCASSRYRGKGSYNEQFFGPGTRLTVL.

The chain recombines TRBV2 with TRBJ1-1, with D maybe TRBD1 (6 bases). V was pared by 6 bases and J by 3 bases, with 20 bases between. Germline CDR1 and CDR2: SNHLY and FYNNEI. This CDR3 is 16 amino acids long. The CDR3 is CASSTPHRAGDTEAFF. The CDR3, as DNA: TGTGCCAGCAGCACCCCTCACAGGGCGGGCGACACTGAAGCTTTCTTT.

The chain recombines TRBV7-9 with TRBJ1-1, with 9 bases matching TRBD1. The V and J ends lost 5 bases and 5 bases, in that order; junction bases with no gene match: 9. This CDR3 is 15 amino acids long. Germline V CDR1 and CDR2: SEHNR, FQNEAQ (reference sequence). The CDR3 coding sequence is TGTGCCAGCAGCCTTCCGGGACAGGGATTAACTGAAGCTTTCTTT. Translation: CASSLPGQGLTEAFF.

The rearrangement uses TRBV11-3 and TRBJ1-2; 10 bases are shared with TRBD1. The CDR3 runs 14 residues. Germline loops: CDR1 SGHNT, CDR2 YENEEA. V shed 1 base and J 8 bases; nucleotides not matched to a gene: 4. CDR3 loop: CASSLGQGARGYTF. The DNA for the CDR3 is TGTGCCAGCAGCTTAGGACAGGGGGCGCGCGGCTACACCTTC.

CDR3 in amino acids: CASSLRGTRGNEKLFF. The CDR3 DNA is TGTGCCAGCAGCTTAAGGGGGACCAGAGGGAATGAAAAACTGTTTTTT. The gene calls are TRBV11-3 and TRBJ1-4, with D maybe TRBD1 (6 bases). The ends were cut back, 2 bases at V and 5 bases at J, with 15 bases in the middle. This CDR3 has 16 residues. The V gene's germline CDR1 is SGHNT and CDR2 YENEEA.

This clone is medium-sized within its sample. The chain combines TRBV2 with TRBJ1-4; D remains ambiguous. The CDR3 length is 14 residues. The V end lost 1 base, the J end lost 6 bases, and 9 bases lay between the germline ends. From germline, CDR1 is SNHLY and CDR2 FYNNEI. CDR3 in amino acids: CASSEDRRDEKLFF. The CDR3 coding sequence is TGTGCCAGCAGTGAAGACAGAAGGGATGAAAAACTGTTTTTT. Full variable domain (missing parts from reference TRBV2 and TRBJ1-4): EPEVTQTPSHQVTQMGQEVILRCVPISNHLYFYWYRQILGQKVEFLVSFYNNEISEKSEIFDDQFSVERPDGSNFTLKIRSTKLEDSAMYFCASSEDRRDEKLFFGSGTQLSVL.

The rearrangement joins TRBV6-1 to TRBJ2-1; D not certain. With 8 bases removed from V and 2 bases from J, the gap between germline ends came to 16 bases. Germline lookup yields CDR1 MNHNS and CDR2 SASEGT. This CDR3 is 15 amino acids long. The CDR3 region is CASGRPTGPYNEQFF. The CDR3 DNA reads TGTGCCAGCGGTAGGCCCACCGGCCCCTACAATGAGCAGTTCTTC.

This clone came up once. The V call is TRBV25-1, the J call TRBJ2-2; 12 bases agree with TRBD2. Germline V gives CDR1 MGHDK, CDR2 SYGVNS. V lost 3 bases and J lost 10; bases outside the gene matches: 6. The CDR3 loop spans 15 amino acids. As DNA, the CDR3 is TGTGCCAGCAGTGATCCTAGCGGGAGGGCCGCGGAGCTGTTTTTT. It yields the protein CASSDPSGRAAELFF.

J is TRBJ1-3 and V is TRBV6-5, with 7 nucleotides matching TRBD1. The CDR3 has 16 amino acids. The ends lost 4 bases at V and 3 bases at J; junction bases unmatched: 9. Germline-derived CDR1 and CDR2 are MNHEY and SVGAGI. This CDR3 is CASSSVPRTGGNTIYF. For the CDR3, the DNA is TGTGCCAGCAGTTCCGTACCTCGGACAGGTGGAAACACCATATATTTT.

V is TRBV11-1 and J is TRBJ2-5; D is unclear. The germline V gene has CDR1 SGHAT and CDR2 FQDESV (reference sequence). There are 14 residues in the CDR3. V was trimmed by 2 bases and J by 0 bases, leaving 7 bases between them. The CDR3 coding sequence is TGTGCCAGCAGCTTAAAGAGGTACCAAGAGACCCAGTACTTC. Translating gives CASSLKRYQETQYF.

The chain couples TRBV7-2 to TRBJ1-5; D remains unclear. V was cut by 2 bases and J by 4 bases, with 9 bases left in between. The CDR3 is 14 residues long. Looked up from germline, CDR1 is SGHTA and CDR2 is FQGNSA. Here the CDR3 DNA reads TGTGCCAGCAGCTTATTACTCACTAATCAGCCCCAGCATTTT. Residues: CASSLLLTNQPQHF.

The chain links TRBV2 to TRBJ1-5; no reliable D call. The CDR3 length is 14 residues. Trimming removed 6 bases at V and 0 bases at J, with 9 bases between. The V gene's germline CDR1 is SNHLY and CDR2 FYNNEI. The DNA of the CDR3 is TGTGCCAGCAGGTCCACTGATAGCAATCAGCCCCAGCATTTT. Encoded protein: CASRSTDSNQPQHF. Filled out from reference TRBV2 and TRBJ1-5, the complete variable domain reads EPEVTQTPSHQVTQMGQEVILRCVPISNHLYFYWYRQILGQKVEFLVSFYNNEISEKSEIFDDQFSVERPDGSNFTLKIRSTKLEDSAMYFCASRSTDSNQPQHFGDGTRLSIL.

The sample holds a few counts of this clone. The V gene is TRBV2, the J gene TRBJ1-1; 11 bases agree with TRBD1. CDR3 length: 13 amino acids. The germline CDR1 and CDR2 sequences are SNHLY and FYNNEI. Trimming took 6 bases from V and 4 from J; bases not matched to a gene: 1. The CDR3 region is CASRGTGGTEAFF. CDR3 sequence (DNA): TGTGCCAGCAGGGGGACAGGGGGCACTGAAGCTTTCTTT.

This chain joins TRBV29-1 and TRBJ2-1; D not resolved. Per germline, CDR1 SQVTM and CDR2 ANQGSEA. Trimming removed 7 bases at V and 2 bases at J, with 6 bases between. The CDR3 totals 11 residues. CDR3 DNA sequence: TGCAGCGCTGGGCCCTACAATGAGCAGTTCTTC. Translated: CSAGPYNEQFF.

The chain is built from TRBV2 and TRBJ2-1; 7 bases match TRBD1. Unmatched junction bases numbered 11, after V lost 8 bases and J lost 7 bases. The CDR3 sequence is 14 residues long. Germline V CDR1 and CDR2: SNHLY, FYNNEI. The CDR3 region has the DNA TGTGCCAGCGGGACAGATGGGTACGGGAATGAGCAGTTCTTC. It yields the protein CASGTDGYGNEQFF. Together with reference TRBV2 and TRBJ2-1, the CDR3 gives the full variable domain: EPEVTQTPSHQVTQMGQEVILRCVPISNHLYFYWYRQILGQKVEFLVSFYNNEISEKSEIFDDQFSVERPDGSNFTLKIRSTKLEDSAMYFCASGTDGYGNEQFFGPGTRLTVL.

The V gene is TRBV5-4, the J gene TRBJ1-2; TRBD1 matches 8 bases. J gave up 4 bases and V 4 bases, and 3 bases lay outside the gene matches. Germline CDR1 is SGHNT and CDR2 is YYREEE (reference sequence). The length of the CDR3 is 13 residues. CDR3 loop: CASSMGQAYGYTF. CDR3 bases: TGTGCCAGCAGCATGGGACAGGCCTATGGCTACACCTTC.

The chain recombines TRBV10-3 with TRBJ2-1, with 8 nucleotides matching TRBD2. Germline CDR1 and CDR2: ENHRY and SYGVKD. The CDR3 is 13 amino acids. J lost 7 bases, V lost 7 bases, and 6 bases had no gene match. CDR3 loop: CAITSGRKNEQFF. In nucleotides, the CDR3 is TGTGCCATCACCAGCGGGAGAAAGAATGAGCAGTTCTTC.

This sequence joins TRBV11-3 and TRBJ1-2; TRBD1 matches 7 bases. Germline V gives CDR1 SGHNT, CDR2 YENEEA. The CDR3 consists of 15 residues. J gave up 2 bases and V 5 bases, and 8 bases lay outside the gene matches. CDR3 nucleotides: TGTGCCAGCAGCCTGGGGACAGTCCACAACTATGGCTACACCTTC. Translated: CASSLGTVHNYGYTF.

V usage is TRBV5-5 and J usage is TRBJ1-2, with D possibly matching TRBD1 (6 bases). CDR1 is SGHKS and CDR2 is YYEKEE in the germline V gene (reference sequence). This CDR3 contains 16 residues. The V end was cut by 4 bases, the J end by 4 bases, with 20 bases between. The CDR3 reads CASSESGVSVGYGYTF. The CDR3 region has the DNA TGTGCCAGCAGCGAATCAGGGGTTTCCGTCGGCTATGGCTACACCTTC.

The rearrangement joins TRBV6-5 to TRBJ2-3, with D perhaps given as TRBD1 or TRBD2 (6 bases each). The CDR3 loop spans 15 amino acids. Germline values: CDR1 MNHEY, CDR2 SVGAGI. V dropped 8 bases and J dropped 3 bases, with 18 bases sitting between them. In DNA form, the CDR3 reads TGTGCCAGCGAGGAGGGGGGAGTCGGAACAGATACGCAGTATTTT. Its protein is CASEEGGVGTDTQYF.